This T cell receptor beta chain derives from a study of cytomegalovirus exposure and HLA in healthy donors. Whole-study results and caveats: Relative to equally common others, HLA-associated TCR beta chains showed greater clonal expansion in a later analysis. There were around 160 TCR beta chains listed as cytomegalovirus-associated. Associated with HLA alleles at 0.05 false discovery rate in a later analysis were 16,951 TCR beta sequences.

As to this clone: As yet, its antigen is unknown.

60 Vbeta and 13 Jbeta primers were used in PCR. Only in-frame clones appear in the TCRdb table, and some are missing; sequencing was by immunoSEQ multiplex PCR. The table has about 120,000 clones, roughly four fifths seen once. Source material: PBMCs. The clonotype originates from a woman in her thirties or forties in good health and CMV-seropositive.

The CDR3 is CASSLGVGALGAERLFF. The CDR3 DNA reads TGTGCCAGCAGCTTAGGAGTAGGGGCGCTGGGCGCGGAACGACTGTTTTTT. This chain joins TRBV11-2 and TRBJ1-4; weak D call: TRBD1 (5 bases). The germline V gene encodes CDR1 SGHAT and CDR2 FQNNGV. V was pared by 1 base and J by 13 bases, with 25 bases between. The CDR3 totals 17 residues. Combining the CDR3 with reference TRBV11-2 and TRBJ1-4 gives the whole variable domain EAGVAQSPRYKIIEKRQSVAFWCNPISGHATLYWYQQILGQGPKLLIQFQNNGVVDDSQLPKDRFSAERLKGVDSTLKIQPAKLEDSAVYLCASSLGVGALGAERLFFGSGTQLSVL.